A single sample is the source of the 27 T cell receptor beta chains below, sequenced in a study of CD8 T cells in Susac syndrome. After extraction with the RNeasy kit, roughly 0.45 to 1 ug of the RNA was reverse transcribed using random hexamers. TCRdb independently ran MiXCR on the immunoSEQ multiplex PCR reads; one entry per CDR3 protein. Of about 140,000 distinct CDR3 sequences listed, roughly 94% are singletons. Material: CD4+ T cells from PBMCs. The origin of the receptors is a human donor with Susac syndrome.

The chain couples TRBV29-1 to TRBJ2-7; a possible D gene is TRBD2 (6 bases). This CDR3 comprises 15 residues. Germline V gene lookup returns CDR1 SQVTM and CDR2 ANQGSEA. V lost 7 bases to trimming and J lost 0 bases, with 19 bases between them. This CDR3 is CSARNGAGSSYEQYF. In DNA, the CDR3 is TGCAGCGCCCGAAATGGGGCGGGGAGCTCCTACGAGCAGTACTTC.

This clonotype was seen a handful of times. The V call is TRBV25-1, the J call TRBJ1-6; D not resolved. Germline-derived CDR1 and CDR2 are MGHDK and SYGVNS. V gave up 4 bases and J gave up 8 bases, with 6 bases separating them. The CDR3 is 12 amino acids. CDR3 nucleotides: TGTGCCAGCAGTGGGAGGTATTCACCCCTCCACTTT. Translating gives CASSGRYSPLHF. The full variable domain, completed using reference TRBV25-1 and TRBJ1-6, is EADIYQTPRYLVIGTGKKITLECSQTMGHDKMYWYQQDPGMELHLIHYSYGVNSTEKGDLSSESTVSRIRTEHFPLTLESARPSHTSQYLCASSGRYSPLHFGNGTRLTVT.

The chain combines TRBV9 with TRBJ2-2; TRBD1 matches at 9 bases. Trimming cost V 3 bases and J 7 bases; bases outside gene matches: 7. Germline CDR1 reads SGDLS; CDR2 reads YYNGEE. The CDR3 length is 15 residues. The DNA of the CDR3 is TGTGCCAGCAGCGCGGACAGGGGCAGACACGGGGAGCTGTTTTTT. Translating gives CASSADRGRHGELFF.

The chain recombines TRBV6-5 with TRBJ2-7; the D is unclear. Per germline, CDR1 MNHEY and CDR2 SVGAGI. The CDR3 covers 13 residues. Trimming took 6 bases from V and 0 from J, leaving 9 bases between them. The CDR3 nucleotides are TGTGCCAGCAGGATATCAAGCTCCTACGAGCAGTACTTC. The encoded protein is CASRISSSYEQYF.

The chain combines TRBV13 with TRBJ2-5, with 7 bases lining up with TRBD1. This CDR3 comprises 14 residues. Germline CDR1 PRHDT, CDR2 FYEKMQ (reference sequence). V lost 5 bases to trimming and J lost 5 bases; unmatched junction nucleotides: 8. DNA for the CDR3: TGTGCCAGCAGCATAATGACAGGGTCGGAGACCCAGTACTTC. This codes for CASSIMTGSETQYF. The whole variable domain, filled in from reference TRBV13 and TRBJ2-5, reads AAGVIQSPRHLIKEKRETATLKCYPIPRHDTVYWYQQGPGQDPQFLISFYEKMQSDKGSIPDRFSAQQFSDYHSELNMSSLELGDSALYFCASSIMTGSETQYFGPGTRLLVL.

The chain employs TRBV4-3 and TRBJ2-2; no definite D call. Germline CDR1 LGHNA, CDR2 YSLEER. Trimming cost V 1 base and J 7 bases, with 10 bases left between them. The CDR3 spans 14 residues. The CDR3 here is CASSQGAQNGELFF. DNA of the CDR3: TGCGCCAGCAGCCAAGGGGCCCAGAACGGGGAGCTGTTTTTT.

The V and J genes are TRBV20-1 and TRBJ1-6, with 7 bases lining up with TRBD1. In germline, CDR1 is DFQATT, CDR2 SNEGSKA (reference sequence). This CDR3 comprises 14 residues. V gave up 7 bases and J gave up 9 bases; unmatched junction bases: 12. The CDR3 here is CSVGLSGGSSPLHF. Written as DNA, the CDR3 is TGCAGTGTGGGTTTGTCAGGGGGGAGTTCACCCCTCCACTTT.

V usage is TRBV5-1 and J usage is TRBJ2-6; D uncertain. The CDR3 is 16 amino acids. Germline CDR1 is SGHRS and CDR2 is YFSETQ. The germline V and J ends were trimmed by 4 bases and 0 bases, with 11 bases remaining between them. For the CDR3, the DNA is TGCGCCAGCAGCCCAGCTGGGGTCTCTGGGGCCAACGTCCTGACTTTC. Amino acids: CASSPAGVSGANVLTF.

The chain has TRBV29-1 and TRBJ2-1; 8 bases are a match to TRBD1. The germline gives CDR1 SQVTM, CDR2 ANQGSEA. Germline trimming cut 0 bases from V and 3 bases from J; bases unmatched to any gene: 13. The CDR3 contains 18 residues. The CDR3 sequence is CSVEDLQKGQGHYNEQFF. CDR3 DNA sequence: TGCAGCGTTGAAGATCTTCAGAAAGGACAGGGCCACTACAATGAGCAGTTCTTC.

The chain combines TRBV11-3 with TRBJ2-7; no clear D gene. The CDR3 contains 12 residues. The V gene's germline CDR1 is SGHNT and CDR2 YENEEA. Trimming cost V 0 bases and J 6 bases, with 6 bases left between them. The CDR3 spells CASSLDVGEQYF. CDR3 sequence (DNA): TGTGCCAGCAGCTTAGATGTTGGCGAGCAGTACTTC.

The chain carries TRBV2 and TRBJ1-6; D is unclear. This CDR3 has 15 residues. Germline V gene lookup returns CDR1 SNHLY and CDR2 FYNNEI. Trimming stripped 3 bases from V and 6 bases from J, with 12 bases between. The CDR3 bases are TGTGCCAGCAGTGATTGGGTTTCGCGTAATTCACCCCTCCACTTT. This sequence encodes CASSDWVSRNSPLHF.

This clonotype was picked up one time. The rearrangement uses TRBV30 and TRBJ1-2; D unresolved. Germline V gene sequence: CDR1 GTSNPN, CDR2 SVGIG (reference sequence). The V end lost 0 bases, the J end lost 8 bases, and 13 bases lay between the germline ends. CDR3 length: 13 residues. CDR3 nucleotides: TGTGCCTGGAGTGTAATGTTTGGGGAAGGCTACACCTTC. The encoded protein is CAWSVMFGEGYTF.

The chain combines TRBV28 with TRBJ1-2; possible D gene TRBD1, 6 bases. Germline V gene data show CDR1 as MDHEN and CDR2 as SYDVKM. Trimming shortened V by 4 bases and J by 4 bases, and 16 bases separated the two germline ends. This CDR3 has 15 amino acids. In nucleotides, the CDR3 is TGTGCCAGCAGTTCTCCAGGGGAGGGGGGCTATGGCTACACCTTC. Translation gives CASSSPGEGGYGYTF.

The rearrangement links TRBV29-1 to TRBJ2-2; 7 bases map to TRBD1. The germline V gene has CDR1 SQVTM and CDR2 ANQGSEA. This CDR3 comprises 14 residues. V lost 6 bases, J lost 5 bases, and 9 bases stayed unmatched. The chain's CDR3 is CSVSGTEPTGELFF. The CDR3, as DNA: TGCAGCGTCTCCGGGACAGAACCAACCGGGGAGCTGTTTTTT.

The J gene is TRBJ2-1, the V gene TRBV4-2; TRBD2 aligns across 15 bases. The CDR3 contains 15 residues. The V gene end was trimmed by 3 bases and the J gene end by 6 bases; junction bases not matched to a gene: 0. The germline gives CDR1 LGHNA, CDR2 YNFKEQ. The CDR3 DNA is TGTGCCAGCAGCCAGGGACTAGCGGGAGGCAATGAGCAGTTCTTC. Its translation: CASSQGLAGGNEQFF.

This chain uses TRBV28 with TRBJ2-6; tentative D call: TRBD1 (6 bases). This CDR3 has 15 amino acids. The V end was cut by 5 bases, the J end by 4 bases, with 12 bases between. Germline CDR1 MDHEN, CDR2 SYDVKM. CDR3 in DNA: TGTGCCAGCAGTGGACAGCAAGCAGGGGCCAACGTCCTGACTTTC. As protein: CASSGQQAGANVLTF.

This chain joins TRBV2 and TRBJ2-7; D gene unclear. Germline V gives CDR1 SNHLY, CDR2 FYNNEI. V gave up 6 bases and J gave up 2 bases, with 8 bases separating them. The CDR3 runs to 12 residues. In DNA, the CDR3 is TGTGCCAGCAGGCGAAGCGCCTACGAGCAGTACTTC. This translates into CASRRSAYEQYF.

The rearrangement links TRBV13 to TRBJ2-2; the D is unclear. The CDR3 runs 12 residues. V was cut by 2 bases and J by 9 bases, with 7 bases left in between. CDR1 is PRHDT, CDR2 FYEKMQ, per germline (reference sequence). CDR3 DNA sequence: TGTGCCAGCAGCTTACGCCCCAGGGAGCTGTTTTTT. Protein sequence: CASSLRPRELFF.

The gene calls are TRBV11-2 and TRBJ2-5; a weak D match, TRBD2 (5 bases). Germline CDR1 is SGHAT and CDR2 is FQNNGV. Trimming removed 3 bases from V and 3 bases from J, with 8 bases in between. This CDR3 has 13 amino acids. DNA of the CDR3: TGTGCCAGCAGCTTGAGGCGGGAAGAGACCCAGTACTTC. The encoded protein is CASSLRREETQYF.

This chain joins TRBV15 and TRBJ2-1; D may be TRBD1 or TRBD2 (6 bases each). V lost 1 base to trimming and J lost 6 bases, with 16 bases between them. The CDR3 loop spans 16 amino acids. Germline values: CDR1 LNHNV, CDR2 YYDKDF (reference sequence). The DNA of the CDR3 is TGTGCCACCAGCAGAGCGGCGGGGAAGGGGGGCAATGAGCAGTTCTTC. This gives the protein CATSRAAGKGGNEQFF.

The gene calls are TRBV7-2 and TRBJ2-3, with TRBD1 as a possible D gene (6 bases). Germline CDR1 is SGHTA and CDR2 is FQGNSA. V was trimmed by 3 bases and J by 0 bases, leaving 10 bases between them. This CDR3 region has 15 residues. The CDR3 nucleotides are TGTGCCAGCAGCTTGTGGGACACAAGCACAGATACGCAGTATTTT. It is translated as CASSLWDTSTDTQYF.

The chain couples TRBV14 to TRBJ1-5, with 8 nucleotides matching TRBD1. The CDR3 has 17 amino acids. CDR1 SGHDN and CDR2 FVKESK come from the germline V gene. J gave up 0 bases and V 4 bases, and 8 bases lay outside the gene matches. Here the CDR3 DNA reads TGTGCCAGCAGCCTTTACAGGGGGGGCGATAGCAATCAGCCCCAGCATTTT. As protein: CASSLYRGGDSNQPQHF.

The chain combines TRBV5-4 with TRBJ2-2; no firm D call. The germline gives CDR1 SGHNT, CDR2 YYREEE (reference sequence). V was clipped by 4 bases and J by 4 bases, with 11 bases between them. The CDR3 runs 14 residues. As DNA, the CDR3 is TGTGCCAGCAGCCCGGCTCGAGGCACCGGGGAGCTGTTTTTT. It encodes CASSPARGTGELFF.

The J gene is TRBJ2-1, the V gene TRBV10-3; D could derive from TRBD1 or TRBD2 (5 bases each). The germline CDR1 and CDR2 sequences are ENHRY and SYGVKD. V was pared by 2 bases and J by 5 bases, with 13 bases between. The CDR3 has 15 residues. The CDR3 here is CAISEAGRGHNEQFF. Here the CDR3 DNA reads TGTGCCATCAGTGAGGCAGGGAGAGGGCACAATGAGCAGTTCTTC.

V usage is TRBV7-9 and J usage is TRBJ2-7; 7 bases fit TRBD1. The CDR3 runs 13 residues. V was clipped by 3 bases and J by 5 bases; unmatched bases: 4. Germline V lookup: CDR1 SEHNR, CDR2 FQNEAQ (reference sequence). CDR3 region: CASSLTGLDEQYF. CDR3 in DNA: TGTGCCAGCAGCTTGACAGGGTTAGACGAGCAGTACTTC.

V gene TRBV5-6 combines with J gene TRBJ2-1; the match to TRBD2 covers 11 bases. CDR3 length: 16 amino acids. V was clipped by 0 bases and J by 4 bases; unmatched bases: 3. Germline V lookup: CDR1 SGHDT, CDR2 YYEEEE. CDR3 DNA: TGTGCCAGCAGCTTGGTCGGGACTAGCGGTTACAATGAGCAGTTCTTC. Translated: CASSLVGTSGYNEQFF.

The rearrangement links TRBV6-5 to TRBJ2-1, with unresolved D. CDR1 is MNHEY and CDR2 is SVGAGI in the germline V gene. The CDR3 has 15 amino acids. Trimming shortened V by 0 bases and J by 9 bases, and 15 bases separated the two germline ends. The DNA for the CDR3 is TGTGCCAGCAGTTACTCGGGCTATAGAATAGGTGAGCAGTTCTTC. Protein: CASSYSGYRIGEQFF.